Sequencing of this T cell receptor beta chain was carried out in a study of T cell responses to AZD1222 COVID-19 vaccine. General study points: White British ancestry dominated among donors, who included more females, and clonal diversity was possibly underestimated.

The method was immunoSEQ multiplex PCR; TCRdb's version includes in-frame clones alone and lacks a portion of them. The table has 100,000 or so clones, approximately 92% seen once; the top ten hold roughly 1.1%. From germline, CDR1 is KGHSY and CDR2 FQNENV. The CDR3 loop spans 14 amino acids. The V end lost 2 bases, the J end lost 1 base, and 8 bases lay between the germline ends. In the case of this clone: Its antigen is currently unknown.

The sequence was collected from an adult in good health. The source material was peripheral blood, sampled on day 0 of AZD1222 vaccination. The V gene is TRBV16, the J gene TRBJ1-1; possible D gene TRBD1, 5 bases. CDR3 loop: CASSQRQGNTEAFF. The CDR3 nucleotides are TGTGCCAGCAGCCAAAGGCAGGGGAACACTGAAGCTTTCTTT.